This T cell receptor beta chain was retrieved from a study of blood T cell repertoires in COVID-19. Study at large: Sources were T cells, B-cell-depleted T cells, or PBMCs; the material itself was cDNA or gDNA.

Assay used: immunoSEQ multiplex PCR; TCRdb lists only in-frame clones, some missing. Found here are about 12,000 clones, approximately 80% of them singletons; the top ten hold roughly 22%. V lost 3 bases, J lost 4 bases, and 6 bases stayed unmatched. Germline-derived CDR1 and CDR2 are SGHRS and YFSETQ. This CDR3 contains 15 residues. Sequencing was done on a sample of peripheral blood. The V call is TRBV5-1, the J call TRBJ1-5; 8 positions agree with TRBD1. The receptor's source is a human donor in a cohort sampled during active COVID-19. Here the CDR3 reads CASSSGQGGNQPQHF. Written as DNA, the CDR3 is TGCGCCAGCAGCTCCGGACAGGGAGGGAATCAGCCCCAGCATTTT.